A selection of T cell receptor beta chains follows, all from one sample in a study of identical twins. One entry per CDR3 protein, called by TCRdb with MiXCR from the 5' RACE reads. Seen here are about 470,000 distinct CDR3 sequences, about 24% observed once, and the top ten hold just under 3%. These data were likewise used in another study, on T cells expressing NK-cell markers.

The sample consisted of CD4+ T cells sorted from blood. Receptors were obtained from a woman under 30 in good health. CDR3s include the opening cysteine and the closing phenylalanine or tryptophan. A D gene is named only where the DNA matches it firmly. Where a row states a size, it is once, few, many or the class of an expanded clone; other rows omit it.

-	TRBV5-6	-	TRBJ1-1	TGTGCCAGCAGCCCTAGGGTGGGGAAGAACACTGAAGCTTTCTTT	CASSPRVGKNTEAFF
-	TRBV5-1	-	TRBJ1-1	TGCGCCAGCGGCAGGGAGGGAGGGACTGAAGCTTTCTTT	CASGREGGTEAFF
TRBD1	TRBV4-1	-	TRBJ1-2	TGCGCCAGCAGCGTTGGACAGGGAGGGGCTGGCTACACCTTC	CASSVGQGGAGYTF
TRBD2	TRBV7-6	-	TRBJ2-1	TGTGCCAGCAGCTCAACAGCTAGCGGGAGCTCCTACAATGAGCAGTTCTTC	CASSSTASGSSYNEQFF
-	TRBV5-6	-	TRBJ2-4	TGTGCCAGCAGCTTGGGGGAGCCCTTAGCCAAAAACATTCAGTACTTC	CASSLGEPLAKNIQYF
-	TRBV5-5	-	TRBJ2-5	TGTGCCAGCAGCCCAAGAGGAGGGATAGAGACCCAGTACTTC	CASSPRGGIETQYF
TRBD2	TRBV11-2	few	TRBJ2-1	TGTGCCAGCAGCTTAGGTAGCGGGACTCACAATGAGCAGTTCTTC	CASSLGSGTHNEQFF
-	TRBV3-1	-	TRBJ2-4	TGTGCCAGCAGCCAAGATATAGAACGGAGAAAAAACATTCAGTACTTC	CASSQDIERRKNIQYF
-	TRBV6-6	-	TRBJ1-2	TGTGCCAGCATATCACAGAGCTATGGCTACACCTTC	CASISQSYGYTF
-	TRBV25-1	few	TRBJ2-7	TGTGCCAGCATAGTCTCCCGAAAGGGTCGGCAGTACTTC	CASIVSRKGRQYF
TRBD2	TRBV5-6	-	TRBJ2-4	TGTGCCAGCAGCTTGGAGACTAGCGGGGGGGGCGTCAACATTCAGTACTTC	CASSLETSGGGVNIQYF
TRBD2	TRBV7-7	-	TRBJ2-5	TGTGCTAGCAGCCCTAGTAGCGGGGGCCTCCGCTCGGCCCAGTACTTC	CASSPSSGGLRSAQYF
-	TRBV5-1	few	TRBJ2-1	TGCGCCAGCAGGCAAGGGTCGCATGAGCAGTTCTTC	CASRQGSHEQFF
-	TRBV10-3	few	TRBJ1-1	TGTGCCACCAGTGGGGCTGAGGACACTGAAGCTTTCTTT	CATSGAEDTEAFF
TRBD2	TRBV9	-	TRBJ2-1	TGTGCCAGCAGCGTAGCTAGCGGGGTAAACAATGAGCAGTTCTTC	CASSVASGVNNEQFF
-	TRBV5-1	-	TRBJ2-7	TGCGCCAGCAGCTCCTTAGACAGTCCCGAGCAGTACTTC	CASSSLDSPEQYF
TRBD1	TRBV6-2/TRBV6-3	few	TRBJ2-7	TGTGCCAGCAGCAACAGGGGCCGCCTCAACTACGAGCAGTACTTC	CASSNRGRLNYEQYF